Included here is one T cell receptor (beta chain) sequence, with context. Its matching antigen is unknown. The data were obtained in a study of beta chain features in type 1 diabetes. Points from the study as a whole: Moderately but significantly shorter TCRB CDR3s were found in Type 1 diabetes patients in all four CD4+ subsets.

cDNA synthesis used the whole RNA isolate, giving expressed TCRB sequences. TCRdb's copy holds only in-frame clones and misses some; the assay was immunoSEQ multiplex PCR. This table has a few hundred thousand clones, roughly a tenth appearing once. V shed 0 bases and J 0 bases; nucleotides not matched to a gene: 7. CDR3 size: 17 residues. Germline values: CDR1 LGHNA, CDR2 YSLEER. V is TRBV4-3 and J is TRBJ2-7, with 8 bases fitting TRBD2. This receptor was taken from a man between 25 and 39 years old with type 1 diabetes. Sequences were obtained from central memory CD4+ T cells from blood. DNA of the CDR3: TGCGCCAGCAGCCAAGATACGACTAGCGCAAGCTCCTACGAGCAGTACTTC. It is translated as CASSQDTTSASSYEQYF.